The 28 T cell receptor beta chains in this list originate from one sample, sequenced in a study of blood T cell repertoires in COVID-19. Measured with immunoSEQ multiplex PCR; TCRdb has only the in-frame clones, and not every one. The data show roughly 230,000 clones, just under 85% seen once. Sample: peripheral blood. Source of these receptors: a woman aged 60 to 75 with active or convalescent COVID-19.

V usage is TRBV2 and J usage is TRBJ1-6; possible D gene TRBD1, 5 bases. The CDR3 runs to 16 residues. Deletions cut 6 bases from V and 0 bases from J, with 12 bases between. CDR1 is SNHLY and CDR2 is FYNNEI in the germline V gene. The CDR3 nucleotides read TGTGCCAGCAGGCGGACACCCAGCTCCTATAATTCACCCCTCCACTTT. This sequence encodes CASRRTPSSYNSPLHF.

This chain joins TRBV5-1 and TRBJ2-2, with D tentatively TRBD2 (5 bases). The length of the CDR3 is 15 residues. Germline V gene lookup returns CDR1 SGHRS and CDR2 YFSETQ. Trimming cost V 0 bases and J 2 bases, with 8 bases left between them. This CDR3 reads CASSLDPGNTGELFF. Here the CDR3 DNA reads TGCGCCAGCAGCTTGGATCCGGGAAACACCGGGGAGCTGTTTTTT.

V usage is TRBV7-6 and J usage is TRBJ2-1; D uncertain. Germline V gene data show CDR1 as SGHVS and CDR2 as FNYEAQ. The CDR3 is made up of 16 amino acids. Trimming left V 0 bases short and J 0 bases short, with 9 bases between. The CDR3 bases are TGTGCCAGCAGCTTAGCGAGTTTAAGCTCCTACAATGAGCAGTTCTTC. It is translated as CASSLASLSSYNEQFF.

The CDR3 protein is CASSPLGGNTIYF. CDR3 DNA sequence: TGTGCCAGCAGTCCACTCGGGGGAAACACCATATATTTT. V gene TRBV12-3 or TRBV12-4 combines with J gene TRBJ1-3; D is ambiguous. The V and J ends lost 5 bases and 4 bases respectively, with 9 bases between them. This CDR3 is 13 amino acids long.

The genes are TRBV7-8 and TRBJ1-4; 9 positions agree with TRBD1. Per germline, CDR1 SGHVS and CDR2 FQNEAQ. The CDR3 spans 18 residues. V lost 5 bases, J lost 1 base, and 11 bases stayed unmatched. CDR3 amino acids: CASSLSETGGLTNEKLFF. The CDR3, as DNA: TGTGCCAGCAGCCTCAGTGAGACAGGGGGTTTAACTAATGAAAAACTGTTTTTT.

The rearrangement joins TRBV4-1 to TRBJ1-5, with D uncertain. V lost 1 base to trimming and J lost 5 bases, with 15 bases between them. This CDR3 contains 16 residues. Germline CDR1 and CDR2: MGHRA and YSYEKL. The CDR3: CASSQADKVVHQPQHF. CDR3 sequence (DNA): TGCGCCAGCAGCCAAGCCGACAAGGTGGTACATCAGCCCCAGCATTTT.

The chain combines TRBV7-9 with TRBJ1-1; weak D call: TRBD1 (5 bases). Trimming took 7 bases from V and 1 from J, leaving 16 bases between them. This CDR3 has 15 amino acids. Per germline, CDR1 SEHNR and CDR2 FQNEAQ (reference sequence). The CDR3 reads CASTVLRQPNTEAFF. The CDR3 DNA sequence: TGTGCCAGCACCGTCCTAAGACAGCCGAACACTGAAGCTTTCTTT.

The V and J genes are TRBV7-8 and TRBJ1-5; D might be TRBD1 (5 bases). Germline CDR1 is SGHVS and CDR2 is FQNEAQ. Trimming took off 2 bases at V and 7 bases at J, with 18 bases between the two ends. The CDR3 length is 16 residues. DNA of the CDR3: TGTGCCAGCAGCTTATGGGGGGTGGGGGATGGGCAGCCCCAGCATTTT. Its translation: CASSLWGVGDGQPQHF.

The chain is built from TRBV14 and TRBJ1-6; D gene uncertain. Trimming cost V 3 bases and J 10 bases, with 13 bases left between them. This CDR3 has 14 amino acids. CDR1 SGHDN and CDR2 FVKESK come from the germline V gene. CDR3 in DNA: TGTGCCAGCAGCCAGATGCACGGGGTGTCACCCCTCCACTTT. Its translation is CASSQMHGVSPLHF.

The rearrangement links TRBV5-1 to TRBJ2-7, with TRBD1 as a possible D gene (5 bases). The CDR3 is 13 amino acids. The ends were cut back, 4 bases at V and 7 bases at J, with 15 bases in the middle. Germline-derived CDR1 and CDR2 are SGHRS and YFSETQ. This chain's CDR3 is CASSRPGSEEQYF. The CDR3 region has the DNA TGCGCCAGCAGCCGACCAGGGTCGGAAGAGCAGTACTTC. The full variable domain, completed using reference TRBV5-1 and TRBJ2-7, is KAGVTQTPRYLIKTRGQQVTLSCSPISGHRSVSWYQQTPGQGLQFLFEYFSETQRNKGNFPGRFSGRQFSNSRSEMNVSTLELGDSALYLCASSRPGSEEQYFGPGTRLTVT.

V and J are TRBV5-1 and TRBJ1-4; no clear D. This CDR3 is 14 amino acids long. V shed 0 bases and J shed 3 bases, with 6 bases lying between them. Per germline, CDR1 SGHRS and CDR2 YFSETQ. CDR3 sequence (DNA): TGCGCCAGCAGCTTGGAGGGAGCTAATGAAAAACTGTTTTTT. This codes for CASSLEGANEKLFF.

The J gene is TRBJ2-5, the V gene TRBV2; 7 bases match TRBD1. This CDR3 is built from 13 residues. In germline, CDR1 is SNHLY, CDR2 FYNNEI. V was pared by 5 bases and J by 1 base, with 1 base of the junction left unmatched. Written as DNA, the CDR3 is TGTGCCAGCAGTAGGGACAGCCAAGAGACCCAGTACTTC. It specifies CASSRDSQETQYF.

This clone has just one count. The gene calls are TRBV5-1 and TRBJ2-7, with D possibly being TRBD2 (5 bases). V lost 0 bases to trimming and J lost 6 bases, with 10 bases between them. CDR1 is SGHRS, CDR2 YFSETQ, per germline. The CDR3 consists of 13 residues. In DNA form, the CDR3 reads TGCGCCAGCAGCTTGGCTAGCTTGGGCGAGCAGTACTTC. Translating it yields CASSLASLGEQYF.

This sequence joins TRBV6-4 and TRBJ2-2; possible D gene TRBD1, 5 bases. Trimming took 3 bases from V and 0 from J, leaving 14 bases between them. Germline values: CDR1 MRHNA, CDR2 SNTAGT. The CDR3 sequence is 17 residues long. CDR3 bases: TGTGCCAGCAGTGAAGGGTATGAGACAGCGAACACCGGGGAGCTGTTTTTT. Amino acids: CASSEGYETANTGELFF.

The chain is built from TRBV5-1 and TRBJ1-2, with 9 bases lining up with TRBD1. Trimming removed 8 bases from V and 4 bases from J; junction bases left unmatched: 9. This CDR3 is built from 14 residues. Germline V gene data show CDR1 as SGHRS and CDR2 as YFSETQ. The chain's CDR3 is CASAGTGKFYGYTF. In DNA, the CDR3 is TGCGCCAGTGCGGGGACAGGGAAGTTCTATGGCTACACCTTC.

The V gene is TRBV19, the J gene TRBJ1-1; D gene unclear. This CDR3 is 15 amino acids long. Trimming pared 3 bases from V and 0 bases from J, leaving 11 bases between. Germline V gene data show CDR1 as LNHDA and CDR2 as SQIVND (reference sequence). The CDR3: CASSIDTRMNTEAFF. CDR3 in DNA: TGTGCCAGTAGTATCGACACGCGAATGAACACTGAAGCTTTCTTT.

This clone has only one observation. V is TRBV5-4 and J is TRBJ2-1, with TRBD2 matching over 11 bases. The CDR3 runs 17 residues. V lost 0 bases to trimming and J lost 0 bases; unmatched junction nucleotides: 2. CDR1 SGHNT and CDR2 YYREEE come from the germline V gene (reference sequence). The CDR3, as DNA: TGTGCCAGCAGCTTGGGACTAGCGGGGAACTCCTACAATGAGCAGTTCTTC. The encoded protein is CASSLGLAGNSYNEQFF.

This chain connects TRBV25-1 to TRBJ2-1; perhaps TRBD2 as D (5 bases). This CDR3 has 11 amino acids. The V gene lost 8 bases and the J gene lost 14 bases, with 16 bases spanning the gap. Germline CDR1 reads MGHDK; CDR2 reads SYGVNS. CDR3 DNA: TGTGCCAGCTTCCGTGGGCCCGGGAAGTTCTTC. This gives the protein CASFRGPGKFF.

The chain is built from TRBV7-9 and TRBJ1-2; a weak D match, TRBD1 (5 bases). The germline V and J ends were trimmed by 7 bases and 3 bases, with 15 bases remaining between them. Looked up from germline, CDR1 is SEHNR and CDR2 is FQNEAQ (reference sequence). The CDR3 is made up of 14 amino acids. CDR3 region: CASTIPDSYYGYTF. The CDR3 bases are TGTGCCAGCACCATTCCAGACAGTTACTATGGCTACACCTTC.

The CDR3 sequence is CASSPDRVWRDTEAFF. In DNA form, the CDR3 reads TGTGCCAGCTCACCGGATAGAGTCTGGAGGGACACTGAAGCTTTCTTT. This chain uses TRBV18 with TRBJ1-1; no reliable D call. The CDR3 totals 16 residues. V dropped 3 bases and J dropped 3 bases, with 17 bases sitting between them. The germline gives CDR1 KGHSH, CDR2 LQKENI.

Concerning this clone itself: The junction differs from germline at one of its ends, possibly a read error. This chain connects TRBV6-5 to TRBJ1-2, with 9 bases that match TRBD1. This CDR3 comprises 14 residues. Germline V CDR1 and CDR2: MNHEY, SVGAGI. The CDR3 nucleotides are TGTGCCAGCAGTGACTCTGCGGACAGGGGTGGCTACACCTTC. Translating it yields CASSDSADRGGYTF.

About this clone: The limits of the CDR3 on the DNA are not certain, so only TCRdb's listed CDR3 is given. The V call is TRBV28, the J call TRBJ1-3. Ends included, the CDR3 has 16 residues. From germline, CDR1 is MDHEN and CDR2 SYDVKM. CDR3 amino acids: CASSFGAGGLGNTIYF.

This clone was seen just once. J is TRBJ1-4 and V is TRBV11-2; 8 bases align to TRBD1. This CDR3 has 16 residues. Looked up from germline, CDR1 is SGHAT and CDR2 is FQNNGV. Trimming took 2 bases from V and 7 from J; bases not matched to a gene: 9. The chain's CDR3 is CASSLTTTGGGEKLFF. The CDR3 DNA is TGTGCCAGCAGCTTAACGACAACAGGGGGGGGTGAAAAACTGTTTTTT.

CDR3 in amino acids: CASSPRLAGGPDTQYF. CDR3 DNA sequence: TGTGCCAGCAGCCCCAGGCTAGCGGGAGGACCAGATACGCAGTATTTT. The rearrangement joins TRBV3-1 (or the pseudogene TRBV3-2) to TRBJ2-3, with 11 positions matching TRBD2. The V segment lost 4 bases and the J segment 4 bases; nucleotides outside the gene matches: 7. The germline V gene has CDR1 LGHDT and CDR2 YNNKEL (reference sequence). This CDR3 spans 16 amino acids.

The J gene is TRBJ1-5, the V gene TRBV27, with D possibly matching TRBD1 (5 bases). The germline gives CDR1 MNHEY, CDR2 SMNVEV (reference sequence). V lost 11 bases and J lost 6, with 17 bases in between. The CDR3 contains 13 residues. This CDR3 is CASGGTVSQPQHF. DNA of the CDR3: TGTGCCTCCGGGGGGACGGTGAGTCAGCCCCAGCATTTT.

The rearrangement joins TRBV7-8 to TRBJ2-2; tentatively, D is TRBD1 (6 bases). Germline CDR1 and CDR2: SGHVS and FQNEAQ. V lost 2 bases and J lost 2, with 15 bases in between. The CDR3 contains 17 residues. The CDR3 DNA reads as TGTGCCAGCAGCTTACCCCGGACAGACGAAAACACCGGGGAGCTGTTTTTT. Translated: CASSLPRTDENTGELFF.

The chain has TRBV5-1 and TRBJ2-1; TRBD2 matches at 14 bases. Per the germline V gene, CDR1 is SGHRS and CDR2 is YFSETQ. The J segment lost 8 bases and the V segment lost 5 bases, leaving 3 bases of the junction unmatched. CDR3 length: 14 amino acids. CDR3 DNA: TGCGCCAGCAGGGGACTAGCGGGAGTCGATGAGCAGTTCTTC. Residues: CASRGLAGVDEQFF.

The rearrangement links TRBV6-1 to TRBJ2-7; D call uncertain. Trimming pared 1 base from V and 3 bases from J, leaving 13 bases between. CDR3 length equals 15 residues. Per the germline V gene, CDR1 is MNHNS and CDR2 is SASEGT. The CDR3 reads CASSEDPLADYEQYF. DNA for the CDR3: TGTGCCAGCAGTGAAGATCCCTTGGCGGACTACGAGCAGTACTTC.